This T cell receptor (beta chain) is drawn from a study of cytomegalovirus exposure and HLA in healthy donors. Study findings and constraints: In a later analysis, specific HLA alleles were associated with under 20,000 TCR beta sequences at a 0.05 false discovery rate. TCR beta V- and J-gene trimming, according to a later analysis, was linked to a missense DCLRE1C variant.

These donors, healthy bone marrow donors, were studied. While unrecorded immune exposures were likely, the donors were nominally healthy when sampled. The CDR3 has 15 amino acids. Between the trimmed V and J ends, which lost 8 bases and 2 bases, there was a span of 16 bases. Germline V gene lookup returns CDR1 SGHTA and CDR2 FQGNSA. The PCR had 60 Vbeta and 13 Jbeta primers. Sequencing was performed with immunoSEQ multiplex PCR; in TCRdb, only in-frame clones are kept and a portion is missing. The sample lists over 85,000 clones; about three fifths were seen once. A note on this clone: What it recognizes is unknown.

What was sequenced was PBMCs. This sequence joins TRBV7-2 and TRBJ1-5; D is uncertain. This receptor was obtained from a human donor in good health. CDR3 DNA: TGTGCCAGCTCATGGTGGGCGGGTGGCAATCAGCCCCAGCATTTT. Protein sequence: CASSWWAGGNQPQHF. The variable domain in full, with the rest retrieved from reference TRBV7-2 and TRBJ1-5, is GAGVSQSPSNKVTEKGKDVELRCDPISGHTALYWYRQSLGQGLEFLIYFQGNSAPDKSGLPSDRFSAERTGGSVSTLTIQRTQQEDSAVYLCASSWWAGGNQPQHFGDGTRLSIL.